Below, 27 T cell receptor beta chains from the same sample are listed, as sequenced in a study of tumor-infiltrating lymphocytes in primary liver carcinoma. RNA was extracted from whole blood without cell sorting, alongside germline DNA. TCR beta cDNA came from approximately 490 ng total RNA, primed with a constant-region primer. ARM-PCR, slightly modified, supplied the TCR beta libraries through three nested multiplex PCR rounds. Two initial PCR rounds of around 10 cycles each paired TRBV1-TRBV30 forward primers with a C-beta reverse primer. MiXCR, applied by TCRdb to the multiplex PCR reads, yields one record per CDR3 protein. The data hold about 180,000 distinct CDR3 sequences, with 50% to 75% observed a single time. Sequencing was done on a sample of peripheral blood. These receptors were obtained from a man between 40 and 49 years old with primary liver carcinoma and hepatitis B virus infection.

V usage is TRBV7-9 and J usage is TRBJ2-7, with 7 bases fitting TRBD1. With V trimmed by 5 bases and J by 3 bases, 7 bases remained unmatched. CDR3 size: 14 residues. The germline V gene has CDR1 SEHNR and CDR2 FQNEAQ (reference sequence). CDR3 residues: CASSPQGTDYEQYF. CDR3 sequence (DNA): TGTGCCAGCAGCCCCCAAGGGACAGACTACGAGCAGTACTTC.

The rearrangement links TRBV10-3 to TRBJ2-7, with D perhaps assigned TRBD1 or TRBD2 (6 bases each). V dropped 0 bases and J dropped 2 bases, with 17 bases sitting between them. The CDR3 is 17 residues long. Germline V gives CDR1 ENHRY, CDR2 SYGVKD. The CDR3 region is CAISESETGRGAYEQYF. Here the CDR3 DNA reads TGTGCCATCAGTGAGTCGGAGACAGGAAGGGGGGCCTACGAGCAGTACTTC.

This clonotype was seen a few times. The gene calls are TRBV10-3 and TRBJ2-1; 9 bases are a match to TRBD1. CDR1 ENHRY and CDR2 SYGVKD come from the germline V gene. The CDR3 totals 13 residues. V trimming: 10 bases; J trimming: 8 bases; junction bases outside the gene matches: 9. The CDR3 loop reads CATSGQGDHEQFF. In DNA form, the CDR3 reads TGTGCCACTTCGGGACAGGGTGACCATGAGCAGTTCTTC.

Notes on this clonotype: This may be a read error: a much more frequent sequence differs by one nucleotide. The genes are TRBV11-1 and TRBJ2-1; TRBD2 aligns across 7 bases. Per germline, CDR1 SGHAT and CDR2 FQDESV (reference sequence). The CDR3 is 15 amino acids. The CDR3 DNA reads as TGTGCCAGCAGCTTAATGGGGGGGTCCTACGATGAGCAGTTCTTC. It encodes CASSLMGGSYDEQFF.

The chain carries TRBV6-5 and TRBJ2-5; 12 bases line up with TRBD2. The CDR3 contains 18 residues. The germline gives CDR1 MNHEY, CDR2 SVGAGI. Trimming at V came to 0 bases and at J to 4 bases, leaving 9 bases not matched to a gene. This CDR3 is CASSYSMTSGSLRETQYF. The CDR3 coding sequence is TGTGCCAGCAGTTACTCGATGACTAGCGGGAGTTTGAGAGAGACCCAGTACTTC.

This clonotype was found a few times. J is TRBJ2-1 and V is TRBV11-2; tentative D call: TRBD2 (5 bases). CDR1 is SGHAT, CDR2 FQNNGV, per germline. Trimming stripped 7 bases from V and 4 bases from J, with 14 bases between. The CDR3 sequence is 14 residues long. CDR3 nucleotides: TGTGCCAGCAACCAAGTGGGAGCTTACAATGAGCAGTTCTTC. This encodes CASNQVGAYNEQFF.

Notes on this clonotype: The germline gene is not matched at one end of the junction; a read error may be the cause. This chain links TRBV12-3 or TRBV12-4 with TRBJ2-5; 8 nucleotides align to TRBD1. The CDR3 has 15 residues. CDR3 sequence (DNA): TGTTCCAGCAGTTTAGGGGACAGGATATGGGAGACCCAGTACTTC. Translation gives CSSSLGDRIWETQYF.

This chain uses TRBV6-1 with TRBJ2-2; D not certain. Germline V CDR1 and CDR2: MNHNS, SASEGT. The CDR3 has 15 amino acids. Trimming pared 5 bases from V and 4 bases from J, leaving 14 bases between. Here the CDR3 reads CASSIPPQTTGELFF. The CDR3, as DNA: TGTGCCAGCAGTATACCCCCCCAGACCACCGGGGAGCTGTTTTTT.

The CDR3 nucleotides are TGTGCCATCAGCCCCACTGGGGGGGATCATCCCCAGTATTTT. Its protein product is CAISPTGGDHPQYF. The chain links TRBV10-3 to TRBJ1-5; 7 bases map to TRBD2. The J call is doubtful: the DNA matches TRBJ2-3 better. CDR1 is ENHRY, CDR2 SYGVKD, per germline. This CDR3 region has 14 residues.

This clonotype was observed a handful of times. The gene calls are TRBV28 and TRBJ2-3, with D unresolved. This CDR3 is 13 amino acids long. V dropped 6 bases and J dropped 2 bases, with 9 bases sitting between them. Germline loops: CDR1 MDHEN, CDR2 SYDVKM. CDR3 sequence reads: CASRTDDTDTQYF. In DNA form, the CDR3 reads TGTGCCAGCAGAACGGACGACACAGATACGCAGTATTTT.

Worth noting for this clonotype: The final CDR3 position lacks the conserved phenylalanine or tryptophan, pointing to a likely read error. The rearrangement joins TRBV11-2 to TRBJ2-7; no firm D call. This CDR3 comprises 15 residues. V was pared by 5 bases and J by 2 bases, with 16 bases between. CDR1 is SGHAT and CDR2 is FQNNGV in the germline V gene. The CDR3 region is CASSPHLAQAYEQYL. For the CDR3, the DNA is TGTGCCAGCAGCCCACACCTCGCGCAGGCCTACGAGCAGTACTTA.

Comment on this clonotype: The conserved closing phenylalanine or tryptophan is absent in this CDR3, likely reflecting a read error. This chain connects TRBV29-1 to TRBJ2-3, with 10 bases identical to TRBD1. The junction had 7 bases not matched to a gene; V was cut back by 3 bases and J by 4 bases. The CDR3 length is 15 residues. The V gene's germline CDR1 is SQVTM and CDR2 ANQGSEA. The CDR3 reads CSVDSSGTGADTQYL. The CDR3 DNA reads as TGCAGCGTTGACTCTTCCGGGACAGGGGCAGATACGCAGTATCTT.

Turning to this clonotype: At one boundary the junction diverges from the germline segment, which might be a read error. The chain couples TRBV6-5 to TRBJ2-7, with D perhaps TRBD2 (6 bases). Germline CDR1 reads MNHEY; CDR2 reads SVGAGI. There are 14 residues in the CDR3. This CDR3 reads CASSEQGLVYEQYF. In nucleotides, the CDR3 is TGTGCCAGCAGTGAGCAGGGACTCGTATACGAGCAGTATTTC.

In its sample, this clonotype was seen once. V gene TRBV6-2 or TRBV6-3 combines with J gene TRBJ2-7; 10 nucleotides match TRBD2. Germline-derived CDR1 and CDR2 are MNHEY and SVGEGT. The CDR3 totals 16 residues. After removal of 6 bases from V and 2 bases from J, the junction contained 10 bases not matched to a gene. The DNA of the CDR3 is TGTGCCAGCAGCCCTTATGGACTAGCGGCCCCCTACGAGCAGTACTTC. Amino acids: CASSPYGLAAPYEQYF.

This clonotype has only a few counts. CDR3 amino acids: CASSPGAYFEQYF. DNA for the CDR3: TGTGCCAGCAGCCCCGGGGCCTACTTTGAGCAGTACTTC. The chain has TRBV4-2 and TRBJ2-7; D possibly matches TRBD1 or TRBD2 (5 bases each). V shed 4 bases and J shed 7 bases, with 14 bases lying between them. The CDR3 is made up of 13 amino acids. Germline CDR1 and CDR2: LGHNA and YNFKEQ.

Concerning this clonotype itself: This may be a read error, as it is one base from a much larger clone. The CDR3 carries no conserved terminal phenylalanine or tryptophan, so it likely arises from a read error. V usage is TRBV29-1 and J usage is TRBJ2-5, with D possibly TRBD2 on 7 matching bases. V was pared by 6 bases and J by 6 bases, with 14 bases between. This CDR3 region has 12 residues. From germline, CDR1 is SQVTM and CDR2 ANQGSEA. The DNA for the CDR3 is TGCAGCGTCGAGGGGGGGGGTAAGACCCAGTACATC. This sequence encodes CSVEGGGKTQYI.

This chain joins TRBV11-2 and TRBJ2-1, with D maybe TRBD2 (6 bases). The CDR3 runs to 16 residues. V was clipped by 7 bases and J by 0 bases, with 16 bases between them. Per germline, CDR1 SGHAT and CDR2 FQNNGV. In DNA, the CDR3 is TGTGCCAGCAACTTCGGGCAGGGACTCTCCTACAATGAGCAGTTCTTC. Protein sequence: CASNFGQGLSYNEQFF.

In this sample, this clonotype turned up many times. Here the CDR3 reads CASSLSGYEQYF. CDR3 nucleotide sequence: TGTGCCAGCAGCTTAAGCGGGTACGAGCAGTACTTC. The rearrangement links TRBV11-2 to TRBJ2-7, with D possibly TRBD2 on 6 matching bases. The germline gives CDR1 SGHAT, CDR2 FQNNGV. The CDR3 runs to 12 residues. The V gene lost 2 bases and the J gene lost 4 bases, with 6 bases spanning the gap.

As regards this clonotype: A much larger clone lies one base from this, so it may be a read error. The chain uses TRBV6-1 and TRBJ1-1; perhaps TRBD1 as D (5 bases). CDR3 length: 13 residues. The germline CDR1 and CDR2 sequences are MNHNS and SASEGT. The CDR3 nucleotides are TGTGCGGGCGTGCAACACCTCGGGGACGAAGCTTTCTTT. It specifies CAGVQHLGDEAFF.

In regard to this clonotype: Sequence at one end of the junction differs from germline and may be a read error. V and J are TRBV6-5 and TRBJ2-7; no clear D. From germline, CDR1 is MNHEY and CDR2 SVGAGI. The CDR3 spans 11 residues. This CDR3 reads CAISSVNEQYF. The CDR3 DNA reads as TGTGCCATCAGTTCCGTCAACGAGCAGTATTTC.

This clonotype was observed at least ten times. The CDR3 is CASSLAGTSGAYEQYF. CDR3 DNA: TGTGCCAGCAGCTTAGCCGGGACTAGCGGAGCCTACGAGCAGTACTTC. The V and J genes are TRBV11-1 and TRBJ2-7; 11 nucleotides align to TRBD2. Germline trimming cut 0 bases from V and 2 bases from J; bases unmatched to any gene: 3. In germline, CDR1 is SGHAT, CDR2 FQDESV (reference sequence). The CDR3 length is 16 residues.

CDR3 in DNA: TGTGCCAGCAGCCAAGAACGGGGGCGCTTGGATACGCAGTATTTT. Protein sequence: CASSQERGRLDTQYF. The J gene is TRBJ2-3, the V gene TRBV14; D possibly uses TRBD1 or TRBD2 (6 bases each). Germline CDR1 reads SGHDN; CDR2 reads FVKESK. Trimming removed 0 bases from V and 6 bases from J, with 13 bases in between. CDR3 length: 15 amino acids.

In its sample, this clonotype was seen once. The germline gene is not matched at one end of the junction; a read error may be the cause. The chain carries TRBV11-2 and TRBJ2-5, with 7 nucleotides matching TRBD2. Germline CDR1 reads SGHAT; CDR2 reads FQNNGV. The length of the CDR3 is 13 residues. The CDR3 here is CACSLGGSSTQYF. The DNA of the CDR3 is TGTGCCTGCAGCTTAGGCGGGAGTTCCACCCAGTACTTC.

The chain recombines TRBV6-6 with TRBJ2-5; D is perhaps TRBD2 (5 bases). Germline CDR1 reads MNHNY; CDR2 reads SVGAGI (reference sequence). The CDR3 has 14 residues. V was cut by 7 bases and J by 1 base, with 13 bases left in between. The CDR3 region is CASIIEGSQETQYF. CDR3 DNA: TGTGCCAGCATAATAGAGGGCAGCCAAGAGACCCAGTACTTC.

V gene TRBV5-4 combines with J gene TRBJ2-1; D uncertain. The V end lost 2 bases, the J end lost 8 bases, and 8 bases lay between the germline ends. From germline, CDR1 is SGHNT and CDR2 YYREEE (reference sequence). The CDR3 runs 12 residues. CDR3 nucleotides: TGTGCCAGCAGCTTACCACGGGATGAGCAGTTCTTC. Protein product: CASSLPRDEQFF.

The chain is built from TRBV29-1 and TRBJ1-1, with D unresolved. The CDR3 loop spans 13 amino acids. Germline CDR1 SQVTM, CDR2 ANQGSEA. Trimming left V 6 bases short and J 4 bases short, with 15 bases between. CDR3 sequence: CSVKMTHLTEAFF. The CDR3 region has the DNA TGCAGCGTAAAAATGACCCACCTCACTGAAGCTTTCTTT.

Turning to this clonotype: The junction differs from germline at one of its ends, possibly a read error. V is TRBV11-2 and J is TRBJ2-7; 9 positions match TRBD1. This CDR3 comprises 15 residues. Per the germline V gene, CDR1 is SGHAT and CDR2 is FQNNGV. The CDR3 protein is CASSIGTGISYEQCF. DNA for the CDR3: TGTGCCAGCAGCATCGGGACAGGGATCAGCTACGAGCAGTGCTTC.